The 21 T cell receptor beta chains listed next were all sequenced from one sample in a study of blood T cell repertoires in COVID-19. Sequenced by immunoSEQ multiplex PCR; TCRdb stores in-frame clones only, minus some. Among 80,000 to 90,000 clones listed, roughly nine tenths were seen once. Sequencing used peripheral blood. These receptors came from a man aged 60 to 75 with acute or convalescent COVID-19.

The CDR3 spells CASSVGGGGDEQFF. In DNA form, the CDR3 reads TGTGCCAGCAGCGTTGGTGGCGGCGGCGATGAGCAGTTCTTC. The chain carries TRBV9 and TRBJ2-1, with unresolved D. V was shortened by 2 bases and J by 8 bases, with 14 bases between the two germline ends. This CDR3 has 14 amino acids. Germline V gene sequence: CDR1 SGDLS, CDR2 YYNGEE.

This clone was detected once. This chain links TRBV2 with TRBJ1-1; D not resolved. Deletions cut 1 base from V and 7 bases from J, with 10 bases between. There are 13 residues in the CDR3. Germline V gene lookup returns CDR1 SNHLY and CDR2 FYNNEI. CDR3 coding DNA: TGTGCCAGCAGTGAAGAGCTTGAGGTTGAAGCTTTCTTT. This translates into CASSEELEVEAFF.

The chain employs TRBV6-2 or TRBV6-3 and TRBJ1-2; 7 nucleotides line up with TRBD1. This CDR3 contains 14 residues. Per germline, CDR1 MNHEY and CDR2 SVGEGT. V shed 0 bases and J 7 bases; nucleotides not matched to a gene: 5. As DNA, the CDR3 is TGTGCCAGCAGTTACTCGACAGGGACCCCTGGCTACACCTTC. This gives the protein CASSYSTGTPGYTF.

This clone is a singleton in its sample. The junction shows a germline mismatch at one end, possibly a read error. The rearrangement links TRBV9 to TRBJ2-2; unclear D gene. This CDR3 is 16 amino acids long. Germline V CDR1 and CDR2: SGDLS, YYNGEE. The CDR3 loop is CASSVVGAPNAGELFF. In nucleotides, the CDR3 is TGTGCCAGCAGCGTAGTAGGAGCCCCGAACGCCGGGGAGCTGTTTTTT.

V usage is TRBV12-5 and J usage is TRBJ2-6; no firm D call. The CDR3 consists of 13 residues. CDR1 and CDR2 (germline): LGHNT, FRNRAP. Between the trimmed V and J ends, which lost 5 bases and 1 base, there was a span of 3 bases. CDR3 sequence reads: CASGLSGANVLTF. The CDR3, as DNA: TGTGCTAGTGGTCTATCTGGGGCCAACGTCCTGACTTTC.

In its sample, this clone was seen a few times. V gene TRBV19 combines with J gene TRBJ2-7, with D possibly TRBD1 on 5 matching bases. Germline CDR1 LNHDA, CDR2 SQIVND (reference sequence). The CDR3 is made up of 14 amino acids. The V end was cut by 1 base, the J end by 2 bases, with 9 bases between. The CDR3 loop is CASSIGYRTYEQYF. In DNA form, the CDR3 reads TGTGCCAGTAGTATAGGATACAGGACCTACGAGCAGTACTTC.

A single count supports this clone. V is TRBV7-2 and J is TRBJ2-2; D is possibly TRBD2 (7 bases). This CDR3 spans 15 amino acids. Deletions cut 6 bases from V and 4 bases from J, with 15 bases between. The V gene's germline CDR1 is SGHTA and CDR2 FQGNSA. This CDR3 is CASRTRGGPTGELFF. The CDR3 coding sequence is TGTGCCAGCAGGACGAGGGGGGGCCCCACCGGGGAGCTGTTTTTT.

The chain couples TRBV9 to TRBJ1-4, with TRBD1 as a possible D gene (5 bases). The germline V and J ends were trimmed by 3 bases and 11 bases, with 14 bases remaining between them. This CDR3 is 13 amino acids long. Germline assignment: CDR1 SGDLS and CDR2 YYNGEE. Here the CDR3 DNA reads TGTGCCAGCAGCGATGCGACAGCAAATAAACTGTTTTTT. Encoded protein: CASSDATANKLFF.

CDR3 loop: CASSPLVAGEGGYTF. Here the CDR3 DNA reads TGTGCCAGCTCACCACTCGTTGCCGGAGAGGGAGGCTACACCTTC. This sequence joins TRBV18 and TRBJ1-2; D is uncertain. V was pared by 1 base and J by 8 bases, with 17 bases between. Germline lookup yields CDR1 KGHSH and CDR2 LQKENI. The CDR3 is 15 amino acids.

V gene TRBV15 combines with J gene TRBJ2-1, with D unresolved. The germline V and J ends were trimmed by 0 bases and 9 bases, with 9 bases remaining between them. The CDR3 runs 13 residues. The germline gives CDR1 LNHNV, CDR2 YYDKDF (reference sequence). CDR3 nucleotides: TGTGCCACCAGCAGAGAGAGCGTTGGTGAGCAGTTCTTC. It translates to CATSRESVGEQFF.

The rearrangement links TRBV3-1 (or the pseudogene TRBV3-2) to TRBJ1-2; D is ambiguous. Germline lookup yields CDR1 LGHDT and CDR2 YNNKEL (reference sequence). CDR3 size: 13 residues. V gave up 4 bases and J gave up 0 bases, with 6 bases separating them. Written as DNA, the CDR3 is TGTGCCAGCAGCCTGACACCTAACTATGGCTACACCTTC. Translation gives CASSLTPNYGYTF.

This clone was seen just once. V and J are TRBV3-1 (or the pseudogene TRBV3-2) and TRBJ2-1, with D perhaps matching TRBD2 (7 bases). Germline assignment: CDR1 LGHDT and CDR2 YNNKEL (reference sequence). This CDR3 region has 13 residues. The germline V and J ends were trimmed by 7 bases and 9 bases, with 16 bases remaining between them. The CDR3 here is CASINREGSEQFF. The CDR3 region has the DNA TGTGCCAGCATCAACAGGGAGGGTAGTGAGCAGTTCTTC.

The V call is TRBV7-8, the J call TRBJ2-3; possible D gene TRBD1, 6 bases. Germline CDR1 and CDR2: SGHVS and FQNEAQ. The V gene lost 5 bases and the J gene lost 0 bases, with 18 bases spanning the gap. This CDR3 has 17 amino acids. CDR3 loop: CASSPLQGNPSTDTQYF. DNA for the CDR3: TGTGCCAGCAGCCCTCTCCAGGGGAACCCTAGCACAGATACGCAGTATTTT.

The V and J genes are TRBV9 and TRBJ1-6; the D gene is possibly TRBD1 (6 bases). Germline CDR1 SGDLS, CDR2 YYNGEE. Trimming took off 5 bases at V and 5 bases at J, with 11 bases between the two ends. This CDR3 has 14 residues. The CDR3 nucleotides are TGTGCCAGCAGTTCCGACAGGCATAATTCACCCCTCCACTTT. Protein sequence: CASSSDRHNSPLHF.

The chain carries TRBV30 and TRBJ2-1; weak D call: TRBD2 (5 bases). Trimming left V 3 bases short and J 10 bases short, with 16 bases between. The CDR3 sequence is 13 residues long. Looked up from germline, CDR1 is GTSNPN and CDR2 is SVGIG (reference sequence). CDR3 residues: CAWSLERRPEQFF. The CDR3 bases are TGTGCCTGGAGCCTCGAGAGGAGGCCCGAGCAGTTCTTC.

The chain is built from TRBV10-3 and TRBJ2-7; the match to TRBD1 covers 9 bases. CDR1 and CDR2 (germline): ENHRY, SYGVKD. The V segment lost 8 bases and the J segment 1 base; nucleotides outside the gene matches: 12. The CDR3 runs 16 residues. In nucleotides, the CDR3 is TGTGCCATCTCGGTGAGCGAGGGACAGGGTTCCTACGAGCAGTACTTC. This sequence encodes CAISVSEGQGSYEQYF.

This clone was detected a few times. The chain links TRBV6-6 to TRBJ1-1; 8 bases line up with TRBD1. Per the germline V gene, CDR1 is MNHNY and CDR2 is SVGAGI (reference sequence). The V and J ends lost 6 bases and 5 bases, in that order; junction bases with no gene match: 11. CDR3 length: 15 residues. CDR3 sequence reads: CASRSNQGAGTEAFF. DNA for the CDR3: TGTGCCAGCAGGTCAAACCAGGGGGCAGGAACTGAAGCTTTCTTT.

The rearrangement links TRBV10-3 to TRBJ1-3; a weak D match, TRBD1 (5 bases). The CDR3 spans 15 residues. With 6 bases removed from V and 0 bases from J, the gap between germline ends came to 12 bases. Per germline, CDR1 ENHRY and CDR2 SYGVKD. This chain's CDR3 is CAIRDDRHSGNTIYF. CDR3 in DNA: TGTGCCATCAGGGACGACAGACACTCTGGAAACACCATATATTTT.

This CDR3 reads CASSLGLGSYEQYF. The CDR3 bases are TGTGCCAGCAGCTTAGGTCTTGGCAGCTACGAGCAGTACTTC. The chain links TRBV7-2 to TRBJ2-7; D is ambiguous. CDR3 length: 14 residues. The germline V gene has CDR1 SGHTA and CDR2 FQGNSA. V was clipped by 1 base and J by 3 bases, with 10 bases between them.

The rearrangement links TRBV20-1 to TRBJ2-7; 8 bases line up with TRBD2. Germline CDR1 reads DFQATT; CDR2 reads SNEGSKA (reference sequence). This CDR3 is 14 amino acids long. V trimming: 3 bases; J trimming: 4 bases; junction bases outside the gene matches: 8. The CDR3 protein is CSASDGGGSYEQYF. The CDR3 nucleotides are TGCAGTGCTAGTGACGGCGGGGGGTCGTACGAGCAGTACTTC.

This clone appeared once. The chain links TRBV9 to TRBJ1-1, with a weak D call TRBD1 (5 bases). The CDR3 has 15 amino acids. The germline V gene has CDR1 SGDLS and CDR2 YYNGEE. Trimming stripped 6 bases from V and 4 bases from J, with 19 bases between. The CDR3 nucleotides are TGTGCCAGCACCCCCCAAGGCAGGGCGATCACTGAAGCTTTCTTT. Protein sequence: CASTPQGRAITEAFF.